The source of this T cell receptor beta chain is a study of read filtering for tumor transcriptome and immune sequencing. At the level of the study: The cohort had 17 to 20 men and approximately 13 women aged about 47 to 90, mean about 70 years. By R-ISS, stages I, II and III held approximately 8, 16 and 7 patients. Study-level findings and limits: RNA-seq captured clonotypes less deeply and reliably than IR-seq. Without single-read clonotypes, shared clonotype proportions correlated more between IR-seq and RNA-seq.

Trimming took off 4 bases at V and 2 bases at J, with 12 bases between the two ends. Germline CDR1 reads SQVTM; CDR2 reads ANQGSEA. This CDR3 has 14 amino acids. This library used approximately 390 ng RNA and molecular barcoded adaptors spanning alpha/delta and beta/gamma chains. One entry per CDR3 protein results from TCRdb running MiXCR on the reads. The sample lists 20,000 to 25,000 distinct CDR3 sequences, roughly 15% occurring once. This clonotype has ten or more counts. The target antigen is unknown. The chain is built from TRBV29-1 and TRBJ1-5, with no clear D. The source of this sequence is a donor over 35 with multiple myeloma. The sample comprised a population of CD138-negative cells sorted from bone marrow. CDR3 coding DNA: TGCAGCGTTGTATATCCGGTGGGCAATCAGCCCCAGCATTTT. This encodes CSVVYPVGNQPQHF.